The sequence of this TCR beta chain was determined in a study of Graves' ophthalmopathy and Graves' hyperthyroidism. This clonotype was picked up a small number of times. The CDR3 covers 14 residues. Trimming left V 1 base short and J 4 bases short, with 10 bases between. Germline values: CDR1 KGHSH, CDR2 LQKENI. As the template, RNA transcripts were used to amplify TCR beta CDR3 regions. An initial RT-PCR round employing HTBI primers preceded a second-round multiplex PCR. TCRdb redid the calling of the multiplex PCR reads with MiXCR, one entry per CDR3 protein. The table has 1 million to 1.3 million distinct CDR3 sequences, 35% to 45% seen once.

Sequenced input: peripheral blood or thyroid tissue (not recorded which). The chain joins TRBV18 to TRBJ2-5; no clear D gene. This sequence originates from an adult man with Graves' hyperthyroidism. CDR3 amino acids: CASSPRSQRETQYF. The CDR3 DNA reads TGTGCCAGCTCACCACGATCTCAGAGAGAGACCCAGTACTTC. Together with reference TRBV18 and TRBJ2-5, the CDR3 gives the full variable domain: NAGVMQNPRHLVRRRGQEARLRCSPMKGHSHVYWYRQLPEEGLKFMVYLQKENIIDESGMPKERFSAEFPKEGPSILRIQQVVRGDSAAYFCASSPRSQRETQYFGPGTRLLVL.